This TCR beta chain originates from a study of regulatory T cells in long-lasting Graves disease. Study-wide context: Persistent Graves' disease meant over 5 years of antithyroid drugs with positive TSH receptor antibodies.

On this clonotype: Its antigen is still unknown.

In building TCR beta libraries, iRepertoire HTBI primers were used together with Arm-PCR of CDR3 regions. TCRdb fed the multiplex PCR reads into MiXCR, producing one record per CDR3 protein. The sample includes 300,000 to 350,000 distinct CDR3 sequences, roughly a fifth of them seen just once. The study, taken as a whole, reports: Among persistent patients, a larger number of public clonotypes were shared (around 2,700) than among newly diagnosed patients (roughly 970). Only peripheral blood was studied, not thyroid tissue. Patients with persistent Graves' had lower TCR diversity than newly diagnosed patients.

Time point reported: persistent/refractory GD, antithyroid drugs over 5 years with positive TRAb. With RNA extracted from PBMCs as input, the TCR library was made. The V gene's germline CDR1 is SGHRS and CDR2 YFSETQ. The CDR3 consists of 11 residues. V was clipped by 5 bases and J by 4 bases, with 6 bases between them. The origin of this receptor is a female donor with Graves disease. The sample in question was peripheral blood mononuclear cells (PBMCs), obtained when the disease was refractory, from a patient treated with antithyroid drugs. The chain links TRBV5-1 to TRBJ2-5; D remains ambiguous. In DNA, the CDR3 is TGCGCCAGCAGGTGGGGAGAGACCCAGTACTTC. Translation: CASRWGETQYF.